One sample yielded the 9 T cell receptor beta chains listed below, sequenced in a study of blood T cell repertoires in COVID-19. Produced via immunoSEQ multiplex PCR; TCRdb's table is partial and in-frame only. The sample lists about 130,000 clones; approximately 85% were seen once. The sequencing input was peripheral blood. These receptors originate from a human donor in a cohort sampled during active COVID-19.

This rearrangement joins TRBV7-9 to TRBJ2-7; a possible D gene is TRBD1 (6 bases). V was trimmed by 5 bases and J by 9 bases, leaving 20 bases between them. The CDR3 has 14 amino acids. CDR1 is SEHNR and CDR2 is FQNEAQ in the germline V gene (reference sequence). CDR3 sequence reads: CASSAQGRAQGQYF. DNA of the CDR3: TGTGCCAGCAGCGCACAGGGTAGGGCTCAAGGGCAGTACTTC.

As DNA, the CDR3 is TGTGCCAGCAGCGTAGATCCGGGAGGGTTCACAGATACGCAGTATTTT. Residues: CASSVDPGGFTDTQYF. The chain has TRBV9 and TRBJ2-3; 8 bases map to TRBD2. V shed 0 bases, J shed 2 bases, and the junction held 5 bases outside the gene matches. Germline values: CDR1 SGDLS, CDR2 YYNGEE. The CDR3 runs to 16 residues.

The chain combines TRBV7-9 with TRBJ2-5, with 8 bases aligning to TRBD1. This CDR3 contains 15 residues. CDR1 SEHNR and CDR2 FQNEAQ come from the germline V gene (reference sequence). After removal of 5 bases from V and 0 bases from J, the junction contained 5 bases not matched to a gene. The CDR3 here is CASSRQGSHQETQYF. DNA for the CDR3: TGTGCCAGCAGCCGACAGGGGTCACACCAAGAGACCCAGTACTTC.

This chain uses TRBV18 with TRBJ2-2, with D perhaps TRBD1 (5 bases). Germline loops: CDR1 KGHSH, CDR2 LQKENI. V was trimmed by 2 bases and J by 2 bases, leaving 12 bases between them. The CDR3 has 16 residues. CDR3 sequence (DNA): TGTGCCAGCTCACCATTTGGGGCTGCTAACACCGGGGAGCTGTTTTTT. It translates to CASSPFGAANTGELFF.

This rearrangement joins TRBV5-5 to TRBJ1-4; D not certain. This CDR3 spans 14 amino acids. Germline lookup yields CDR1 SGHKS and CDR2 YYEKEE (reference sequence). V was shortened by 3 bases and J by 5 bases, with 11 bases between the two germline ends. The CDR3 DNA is TGTGCCAGCAGCTCCTCGGGGAACAATGAAAAACTGTTTTTT. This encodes CASSSSGNNEKLFF.

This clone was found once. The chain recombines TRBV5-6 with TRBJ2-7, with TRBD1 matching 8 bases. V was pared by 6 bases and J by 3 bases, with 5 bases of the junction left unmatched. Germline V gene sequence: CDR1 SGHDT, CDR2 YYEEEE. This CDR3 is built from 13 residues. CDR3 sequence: CASKDREFYEQYF. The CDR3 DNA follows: TGTGCCAGCAAGGACAGGGAGTTCTACGAGCAGTACTTC.

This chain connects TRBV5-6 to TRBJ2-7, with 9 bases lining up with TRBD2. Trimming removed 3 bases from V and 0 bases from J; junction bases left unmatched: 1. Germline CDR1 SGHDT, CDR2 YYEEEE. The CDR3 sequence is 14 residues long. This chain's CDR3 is CASSWGLASYEQYF. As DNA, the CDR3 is TGTGCCAGCAGCTGGGGACTAGCCTCCTACGAGCAGTACTTC.

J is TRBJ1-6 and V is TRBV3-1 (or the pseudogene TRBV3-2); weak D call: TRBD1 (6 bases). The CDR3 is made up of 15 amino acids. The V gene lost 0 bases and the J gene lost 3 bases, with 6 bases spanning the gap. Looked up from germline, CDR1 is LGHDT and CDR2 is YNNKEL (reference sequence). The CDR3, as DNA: TGTGCCAGCAGCCAAGACAGGGGCTATAATTCACCCCTCCACTTT. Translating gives CASSQDRGYNSPLHF.

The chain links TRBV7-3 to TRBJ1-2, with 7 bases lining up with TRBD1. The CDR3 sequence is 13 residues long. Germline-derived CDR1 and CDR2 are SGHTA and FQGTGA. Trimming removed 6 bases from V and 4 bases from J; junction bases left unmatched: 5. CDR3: CASSVGGSYGYTF. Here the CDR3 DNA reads TGTGCCAGCAGTGTAGGGGGCAGCTATGGCTACACCTTC. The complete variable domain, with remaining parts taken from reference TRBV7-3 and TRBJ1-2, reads GAGVSQTPSNKVTEKGKYVELRCDPISGHTALYWYRQSLGQGPEFLIYFQGTGAADDSGLPNDRFFAVRPEGSVSTLKIQRTERGDSAVYLCASSVGGSYGYTFGSGTRLTVV.